Reported below is one T cell receptor beta chain. Only in-frame clones appear in the TCRdb table, and some are missing; sequencing was by immunoSEQ multiplex PCR. The data hold 200,000 to 300,000 clones, with 70% to 85% observed a single time. The record originates from a study of blood T cell repertoires in COVID-19. Across the study: Donors in the United States, Italy and Spain gave samples during acute or convalescent COVID-19. T cells, B-cell-depleted T cells, or PBMCs supplied cDNA or gDNA.

The clonotype comes from a woman older than 75 with acute or convalescent COVID-19. Source material: peripheral blood.

The CDR3 is CASSSDRARYNEQFF. For the CDR3, the DNA is TGTGCCAGCAGCTCCGACAGGGCGAGGTACAATGAGCAGTTCTTC. This chain links TRBV7-2 with TRBJ2-1, with TRBD1 identical over 7 bases. Germline V gene sequence: CDR1 SGHTA, CDR2 FQGNSA. V shed 4 bases and J 4 bases; nucleotides not matched to a gene: 7. The CDR3 runs 15 residues.